The 6 T cell receptor beta chains reported below all come from one sample, sequenced in a study of control samples from healthy donors and cancer patients. Profiled with immunoSEQ multiplex PCR; TCRdb holds only in-frame clones, not every one. Of approximately 150,000 clones in the sample, 90% to 95% were seen once. Sequenced: blood. The receptors were sampled from a woman between 18 and 29 years old in good health.

The V and J genes are TRBV10-1 and TRBJ2-2, with TRBD1 as a possible D gene (6 bases). Trimming pared 6 bases from V and 5 bases from J, leaving 16 bases between. The germline CDR1 and CDR2 sequences are WNHNN and SYGVQD (reference sequence). The CDR3 extends over 15 amino acids. CDR3 residues: CASSPNRVGTGELFF. The CDR3, as DNA: TGCGCCAGCAGCCCCAACAGGGTTGGGACCGGGGAGCTGTTTTTT.

This chain connects TRBV24-1 to TRBJ2-1; D assignment may be TRBD1 or TRBD2 (5 bases each). This CDR3 has 16 residues. V dropped 3 bases and J dropped 1 base, with 12 bases sitting between them. Per the germline V gene, CDR1 is KGHDR and CDR2 is SFDVKD. This chain's CDR3 is CATSDPGPRSYNEQFF. The DNA for the CDR3 is TGTGCCACCAGTGATCCGGGGCCACGTTCCTACAATGAGCAGTTCTTC.

The chain couples TRBV9 to TRBJ1-1; TRBD1 agrees at 7 bases. Germline V lookup: CDR1 SGDLS, CDR2 YYNGEE. This CDR3 is built from 14 residues. With 3 bases clipped from V and 8 bases from J, the junction kept 10 bases outside the gene matches. CDR3 in amino acids: CASSASTGVGEAFF. The DNA of the CDR3 is TGTGCCAGCAGCGCTAGCACAGGGGTGGGCGAAGCTTTCTTT.

The rearrangement uses TRBV5-1 and TRBJ1-1, with 7 bases fitting TRBD1. The CDR3 is 15 residues long. V was pared by 1 base and J by 0 bases, with 3 bases of the junction left unmatched. Per germline, CDR1 SGHRS and CDR2 YFSETQ. The DNA for the CDR3 is TGCGCCAGCAGCTTGTGGACAGGCATGAACACTGAAGCTTTCTTT. This sequence encodes CASSLWTGMNTEAFF.

This chain links TRBV11-2 with TRBJ2-3; TRBD1 agrees at 9 bases. Germline V gives CDR1 SGHAT, CDR2 FQNNGV. With V trimmed by 0 bases and J by 8 bases, 9 bases remained unmatched. The CDR3 sequence is 16 residues long. The CDR3: CASSLDLGQGWSTQYF. The CDR3 nucleotides are TGTGCCAGCAGCTTAGATCTGGGACAGGGATGGAGTACGCAGTATTTT.

The rearrangement joins TRBV10-3 to TRBJ2-3; the match to TRBD2 covers 8 bases. J lost 3 bases, V lost 0 bases, and 5 bases had no gene match. The CDR3 covers 16 residues. Per the germline V gene, CDR1 is ENHRY and CDR2 is SYGVKD. This chain's CDR3 is CAISESGAGGTDTQYF. CDR3 nucleotides: TGTGCCATCAGTGAGTCTGGGGCGGGAGGTACAGATACGCAGTATTTT.